This T cell receptor beta chain was found in a study of blood T cell repertoires in COVID-19. On the study more broadly: Acute and convalescent COVID-19 samples came from the United States, Italy and Spain. Nucleic acid was either cDNA or gDNA, and it came from T cells, B-cell-depleted T cells, or PBMCs.

CDR3 length: 13 amino acids. The V and J ends lost 2 bases and 5 bases respectively, with 10 bases between them. Germline V lookup: CDR1 SGDLS, CDR2 YYNGEE. Original methodology: The authors estimated nucleated cell counts from reference gene primer amplification. Only in-frame clones appear in the TCRdb table, and some are missing; sequencing was by immunoSEQ multiplex PCR. The V and J calls and the clone size are those of that table, but D and trimming were determined from the DNA. This table holds approximately 36,000 clones, roughly 87% found once. Sequenced input: peripheral blood. The source of this sequence is a man between 60 and 75 years old with acute or convalescent COVID-19. This chain uses TRBV9 with TRBJ1-1; possible D gene TRBD1, 6 bases. DNA for the CDR3: TGTGCCAGCAGCGTCCTTGGACAGACTGAAGCTTTCTTT. Its translation is CASSVLGQTEAFF.